Following are 19 T cell receptor beta chains from one sample sequenced in a study of neoadjuvant nivolumab and ipilimumab in lung cancer. The assay was immunoSEQ multiplex PCR, and TCRdb's table has in-frame clones only and misses some. The data show fewer than 30,000 clones, more than 75% seen once. The specimen was tumor tissue, collected after neoadjuvant nivolumab, alone or with ipilimumab, at or shortly before surgery. These receptors were taken from an adult with non-small cell lung cancer.

This clone was found a few times. The V gene is TRBV5-4, the J gene TRBJ2-7; 11 bases match TRBD2. Germline V gene data show CDR1 as SGHNT and CDR2 as YYREEE (reference sequence). The ends lost 2 bases at V and 6 bases at J; junction bases unmatched: 4. The CDR3 is 14 amino acids. The CDR3 DNA sequence: TGTGCCAGCAGCTTTAGCGGGGGGGCCCGCGAGCAGTACTTC. Its translation is CASSFSGGAREQYF.

This clone was detected a few times. This chain connects TRBV10-3 to TRBJ2-1, with a tentative D call TRBD2 (5 bases). This CDR3 is 14 amino acids long. V was cut by 6 bases and J by 10 bases, with 19 bases left in between. Germline CDR1 reads ENHRY; CDR2 reads SYGVKD. CDR3 DNA: TGTGCCATCAGCCCTCAGCTCGGACTTCCGGAGCAGTTCTTC. Translation gives CAISPQLGLPEQFF.

The rearrangement links TRBV11-2 to TRBJ2-7; D may match TRBD1 or TRBD2 (6 bases each). Germline-derived CDR1 and CDR2 are SGHAT and FQNNGV. V was pared by 1 base and J by 4 bases, with 11 bases between. CDR3 size: 14 residues. CDR3 DNA sequence: TGTGCCAGCAGCTTAGTTCCGGGGGCGTACGAGCAGTACTTC. It yields the protein CASSLVPGAYEQYF. The whole variable domain, filled in from reference TRBV11-2 and TRBJ2-7, reads EAGVAQSPRYKIIEKRQSVAFWCNPISGHATLYWYQQILGQGPKLLIQFQNNGVVDDSQLPKDRFSAERLKGVDSTLKIQPAKLEDSAVYLCASSLVPGAYEQYFGPGTRLTVT.

The V and J genes are TRBV5-1 and TRBJ1-2; D is unclear. This CDR3 spans 13 amino acids. The V gene's germline CDR1 is SGHRS and CDR2 YFSETQ. Trimming removed 4 bases from V and 4 bases from J, with 11 bases in between. The CDR3 coding sequence is TGCGCCAGCAGCCCCGGGGAGACCTATGGCTACACCTTC. Translated: CASSPGETYGYTF.

The chain uses TRBV5-1 and TRBJ2-1; D perhaps matches TRBD1 (7 bases). This CDR3 contains 16 residues. The V gene lost 0 bases and the J gene lost 4 bases, with 14 bases spanning the gap. Germline V gene sequence: CDR1 SGHRS, CDR2 YFSETQ. CDR3 DNA sequence: TGCGCCAGCAGCTTGGACGCGGGACAGTTTTACAATGAGCAGTTCTTC. It specifies CASSLDAGQFYNEQFF.

The rearrangement links TRBV5-1 to TRBJ2-7, with 7 bases fitting TRBD1. The J segment lost 2 bases and the V segment lost 2 bases, leaving 4 bases of the junction unmatched. Germline lookup yields CDR1 SGHRS and CDR2 YFSETQ. The length of the CDR3 is 14 residues. For the CDR3, the DNA is TGCGCCAGCAGCTTTAACAGGGGCCCCTACGAGCAGTACTTC. It encodes CASSFNRGPYEQYF. The full variable domain, with the rest looked up from reference TRBV5-1 and TRBJ2-7, is KAGVTQTPRYLIKTRGQQVTLSCSPISGHRSVSWYQQTPGQGLQFLFEYFSETQRNKGNFPGRFSGRQFSNSRSEMNVSTLELGDSALYLCASSFNRGPYEQYFGPGTRLTVT.

This clone appeared a few times. The chain recombines TRBV7-9 with TRBJ1-1; no firm D call. From germline, CDR1 is SEHNR and CDR2 FQNEAQ (reference sequence). This CDR3 region has 11 residues. V shed 5 bases and J shed 7 bases, with 8 bases lying between them. CDR3 bases: TGTGCCAGCAGCGCACACATTGAAGCTTTCTTT. Its translation is CASSAHIEAFF.

The genes are TRBV11-2 and TRBJ2-1; TRBD2 agrees at 11 bases. There are 17 residues in the CDR3. Losses at the gene ends were 0 bases for V and 7 bases for J; bases not matched to a gene: 8. CDR1 and CDR2 from the germline V gene are SGHAT and FQNNGV. CDR3 residues: CASSLDLAGGRGNEQFF. CDR3 nucleotides: TGTGCCAGCAGCTTAGACCTAGCGGGGGGACGGGGGAATGAGCAGTTCTTC. Based on the CDR3 plus reference TRBV11-2 and TRBJ2-1, the full variable domain is EAGVAQSPRYKIIEKRQSVAFWCNPISGHATLYWYQQILGQGPKLLIQFQNNGVVDDSQLPKDRFSAERLKGVDSTLKIQPAKLEDSAVYLCASSLDLAGGRGNEQFFGPGTRLTVL.

In DNA, the CDR3 is TGTGCCAGCAGCTTGGCCTCACAGGGGCTCAATTCACCCCTCCACTTT. Amino acids: CASSLASQGLNSPLHF. V usage is TRBV5-4 and J usage is TRBJ1-6, with TRBD1 identical over 7 bases. The V and J ends lost 0 bases and 7 bases, in that order; junction bases with no gene match: 7. CDR3 length equals 16 residues. Germline V gene sequence: CDR1 SGHNT, CDR2 YYREEE (reference sequence).

This clone is classed as medium-sized. V usage is TRBV11-2 and J usage is TRBJ1-1; TRBD1 matches 7 bases. The V segment lost 3 bases and the J segment 6 bases; nucleotides outside the gene matches: 7. The germline gives CDR1 SGHAT, CDR2 FQNNGV. There are 14 residues in the CDR3. DNA for the CDR3: TGTGCCAGCAGCTTCCCCGCAGGGGGGGCTGAAGCTTTCTTT. This translates into CASSFPAGGAEAFF.

The chain couples TRBV7-3 to TRBJ2-2; 10 bases map to TRBD2. V was clipped by 5 bases and J by 5 bases; unmatched bases: 11. The germline V gene has CDR1 SGHTA and CDR2 FQGTGA. This CDR3 comprises 17 residues. The CDR3, as DNA: TGTGCCAGCAGCGCCATGAGCGGGGGGGCCGGAACCGGGGAGCTGTTTTTT. Protein: CASSAMSGGAGTGELFF.

The gene calls are TRBV6-5 and TRBJ1-2; D is unclear. V lost 5 bases and J lost 2, with 9 bases in between. The CDR3 spans 13 residues. CDR1 is MNHEY and CDR2 is SVGAGI in the germline V gene. Here the CDR3 reads CASSPGPNYGYTF. As DNA, the CDR3 is TGTGCCAGCAGTCCGGGTCCGAACTATGGCTACACCTTC.

The chain uses TRBV4-1 and TRBJ2-7; tentative D call: TRBD2 (6 bases). Trimming stripped 0 bases from V and 5 bases from J, with 11 bases between. Germline CDR1 and CDR2: MGHRA and YSYEKL. This CDR3 comprises 14 residues. In DNA, the CDR3 is TGCGCCAGCAGCCAAGATCCCGGGACTCACGAGCAGTACTTC. Translating it yields CASSQDPGTHEQYF.

This chain connects TRBV7-8 to TRBJ2-5; possibly TRBD1 for D (5 bases). V was trimmed by 0 bases and J by 7 bases, leaving 21 bases between them. The CDR3 totals 17 residues. Germline V gene lookup returns CDR1 SGHVS and CDR2 FQNEAQ. The CDR3 spells CASSLAPEQASVGTQYF. CDR3 DNA sequence: TGTGCCAGCAGCTTAGCGCCGGAACAGGCCTCCGTGGGGACCCAGTACTTC.

This clone was seen a handful of times. The chain joins TRBV6-1 to TRBJ1-2; D gene unclear. V was pared by 5 bases and J by 6 bases, with 13 bases between. This CDR3 has 13 residues. Looked up from germline, CDR1 is MNHNS and CDR2 is SASEGT. The chain's CDR3 is CASSMKGTHGYTF. The DNA of the CDR3 is TGTGCCAGCAGTATGAAGGGTACCCATGGCTACACCTTC.

This clone came up once. V is TRBV4-3 and J is TRBJ2-7, with D maybe TRBD1 (6 bases). The germline V gene encodes CDR1 LGHNA and CDR2 YSLEER. This CDR3 contains 16 residues. Trimming left V 0 bases short and J 2 bases short, with 14 bases between. In DNA form, the CDR3 reads TGCGCCAGCAGCCAAGATTTGGCAGGGACAACCTACGAGCAGTACTTC. It specifies CASSQDLAGTTYEQYF.

V and J are TRBV7-3 and TRBJ2-5, with TRBD2 identical over 8 bases. Germline assignment: CDR1 SGHTA and CDR2 FQGTGA. The junction had 4 bases not matched to a gene; V was cut back by 2 bases and J by 5 bases. CDR3 length: 14 amino acids. CDR3 coding DNA: TGTGCCAGCAGCTTAGCGGGGGGCCCCGAGACCCAGTACTTC. As protein: CASSLAGGPETQYF.

The chain combines TRBV7-3 with TRBJ2-5, with TRBD2 identical over 10 bases. V was pared by 5 bases and J by 2 bases, with 5 bases of the junction left unmatched. From germline, CDR1 is SGHTA and CDR2 FQGTGA. The CDR3 runs 15 residues. In nucleotides, the CDR3 is TGTGCCAGCAGCCCAACTAGCGGGGTACAAGAGACCCAGTACTTC. It translates to CASSPTSGVQETQYF.

V and J are TRBV7-9 and TRBJ2-5, with D perhaps TRBD1 (6 bases). Germline CDR1 reads SEHNR; CDR2 reads FQNEAQ (reference sequence). This CDR3 has 17 residues. The ends were cut back, 1 base at V and 5 bases at J, with 20 bases in the middle. CDR3: CASSLVERRPGQETQYF. For the CDR3, the DNA is TGTGCCAGCAGCTTAGTAGAGCGCCGTCCCGGACAGGAGACCCAGTACTTC.